The clone carrying this TCR beta chain was picked up a small number of times. What it binds is unknown. The TCR alpha and TCR beta cDNA libraries, bearing sample barcodes and UMIs, were generated by 5'RACE using constant-segment primers. In TCRdb, the 5' RACE reads were re-called with MiXCR into one record per CDR3 protein. The sample includes 540,000 or so distinct CDR3 sequences, approximately 20% of them seen just once. The CDR3 extends over 12 amino acids. Per germline, CDR1 SGHVS and CDR2 FNYEAQ. V lost 1 base and J lost 10, with 10 bases in between. The data stem from a study of T-cell memory formation after mild COVID-19. Study in general: Largely, the TCR clusters proved donor specific.

Notes on the study in general: Pre-infection memory held some responding clones, suggesting pre-existing cross-reactive T cells responded. Still unconfirmed is whether the second-wave clones peaking on day 37 recognized SARS-CoV-2.

The chain uses TRBV7-6 and TRBJ2-5; D remains unclear. Sequencing used PBMCs or a T cell subset sorted from them (not recorded which). The TCR sequence derives from an adult woman who had mild COVID-19 (a few samples of this study predate the infection). Cell type and time point are not known. The CDR3 reads CASSLGSPIQYF. As DNA, the CDR3 is TGTGCCAGCAGCTTAGGATCCCCGATCCAGTACTTC.